This paragraph covers one TCR beta chain sequence. Its antigen remains unidentified. Donors were nominally healthy when sampled, though unrecorded immune exposures were likely. These data originate in a study of cytomegalovirus exposure and HLA in healthy donors. Study-wide background: There were roughly 110 million unique TCR beta sequences, drawn from 150 million to 200 million T cells, in an earlier analysis.

Germline values: CDR1 SGHRS, CDR2 YFSETQ. Trimming removed 2 bases from V and 4 bases from J, with 12 bases in between. The CDR3 is made up of 14 amino acids. Study conclusions and caveats: Analysis was performed later, and it showed HLA-associated TCR beta chains to be more clonally expanded than equally common others.

PCR employed 60 Vbeta and 13 Jbeta primers. Produced via immunoSEQ multiplex PCR; TCRdb's table is partial and in-frame only. The sample holds approximately 160,000 clones, 75% to 80% seen once. The V gene is TRBV5-1, the J gene TRBJ1-1, with D perhaps TRBD1 (6 bases). The material sequenced was PBMCs. This receptor was obtained from a woman between 40 and 55 years old in good health and CMV-seropositive. The CDR3 DNA is TGCGCCAGCAGCTTAACCACAGGGCTCACTGAAGCTTTCTTT. Translated, it gives CASSLTTGLTEAFF. The full variable domain, in which reference TRBV5-1 and TRBJ1-1 provide the parts outside the CDR3, is KAGVTQTPRYLIKTRGQQVTLSCSPISGHRSVSWYQQTPGQGLQFLFEYFSETQRNKGNFPGRFSGRQFSNSRSEMNVSTLELGDSALYLCASSLTTGLTEAFFGQGTRLTVV.